This section outlines one TCR beta chain sequence together with its context. This clonotype showed up just a few times. Which antigen it targets is not known. The sample holds no much larger clone one base away, and base qualities are not on file. These data belong to a study of CD8 T cells in ankylosing spondylitis (dated by TCRdb to 2016 to 2017). Broadly, across the study: The study profiled T cell receptor beta repertoires in healthy donors and ankylosing spondylitis patients to find disease-linked TCR variants. Peripheral blood was sampled, and synovial fluid was additionally collected from ankylosing spondylitis patients. In total, the full study cohort was made up of 108 healthy donors and 25 to 30 ankylosing spondylitis patients. The paper's findings and limits, for the study overall: Blood from ankylosing spondylitis patients appeared to be characterized by a TCR beta motif made up of under ten highly homologous amino acid variants. A CD8+ phenotype was shown by the disease-linked clones, which were found at relatively low frequencies in peripheral blood. Some TCR beta motif variants had previously been reported in synovial fluid and blood of reactive arthritis patients, which suggested common disease-initiation mechanisms. The disease-linked clones were reported to be significantly enriched in matched synovial fluid samples from ankylosing spondylitis patients.

From the cysteine through the phenylalanine, the CDR3 covers 16 amino acids. CDR3 DNA is the only sequence kept; it has 48 bases, read in frame from the first base. The V end gives up 7 bases and the J end 3 bases, leaving 15 bases in the junction not matched to a gene. From a lookup of the germline V gene, CDR1 and CDR2 are SGHRS and YFSETQ. The listed sequencing device is Illumina HiSeq 2500. TCR beta libraries were prepared by quantitative 5'-RACE with molecular barcodes. In the source study's methods: A new computational method, built on a probabilistic model of VDJ rearrangement, was used to identify disease-linked TCR variants. The raw public data were reprocessed by TCRdb itself: fastp quality trimming at Q25, MiXCR clonotype calling, in-frame beta chains only. A single entry per CDR3 protein holds the most common genes and DNA from its merged rows. These V and J calls derive from TCRdb rather than the authors' analysis. For this sample there are around 120,000 distinct CDR3 sequences; roughly 15% appear just once. Of the sample, about 2.7% falls within the top ten clones.

This chain joins TRBV5-1 to TRBJ2-7, with 8 bases aligning to TRBD2. The clonotype originates from a female donor with ankylosing spondylitis or in good health (not recorded which). The sample was blood, either unsorted or a sorted T cell fraction (not recorded which). The nucleotide sequence is TGCGCCAGCGCTTCCGGGGGGGCTCCCTTGGGCTACGAGCAGTACTTC. Its product reads: CASASGGAPLGYEQYF.